Described below is a single TCR beta chain sequence and its context. The antigen is not known. This CDR3 has 13 residues. CDR1 MDHEN and CDR2 SYDVKM come from the germline V gene. Trimming cost V 5 bases and J 10 bases, with 15 bases left between them. Selected pancreatic ductal adenocarcinoma patients had undergone surgery without neoadjuvant therapy. Using immunoSEQ multiplex PCR, the repertoire was profiled, and TCRdb retains in-frame clones only, with some absent. The repertoire has roughly 100,000 clones, 90% to 95% of them found once; the top ten carry roughly 3.1%. The data belong to a study of T cells in pancreatic ductal adenocarcinoma. Study-wide findings and caveats: Comparisons of tumor and blood clonality may show falsely lower tumor diversity. Results skew toward the minority of patients with early-stage disease.

The material sequenced was PBMCs. The sequence came from a human donor with pancreatic ductal adenocarcinoma. The V gene is TRBV28, the J gene TRBJ2-1, with a possible D match to TRBD2 (5 bases). The CDR3 here is CASSTDLPREQFF. The CDR3, as DNA: TGTGCCAGCAGTACGGACTTACCTAGGGAGCAGTTCTTC.